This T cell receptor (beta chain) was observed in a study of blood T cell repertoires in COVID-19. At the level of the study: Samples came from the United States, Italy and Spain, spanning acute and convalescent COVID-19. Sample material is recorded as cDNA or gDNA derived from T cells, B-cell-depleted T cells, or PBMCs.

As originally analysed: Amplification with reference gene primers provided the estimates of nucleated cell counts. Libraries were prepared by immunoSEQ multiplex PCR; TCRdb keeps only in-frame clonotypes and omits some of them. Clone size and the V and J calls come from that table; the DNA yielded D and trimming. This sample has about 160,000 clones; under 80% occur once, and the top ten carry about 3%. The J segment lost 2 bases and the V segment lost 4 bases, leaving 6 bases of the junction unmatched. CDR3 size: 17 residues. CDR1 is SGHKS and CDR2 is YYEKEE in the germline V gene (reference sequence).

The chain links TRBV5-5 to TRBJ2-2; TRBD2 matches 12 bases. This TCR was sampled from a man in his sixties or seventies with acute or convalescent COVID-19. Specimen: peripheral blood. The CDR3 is CASSTLTSGSNTGELFF. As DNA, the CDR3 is TGTGCCAGCAGCACACTGACTAGCGGGAGCAACACCGGGGAGCTGTTTTTT.